These 10 T cell receptor beta chains came from one sample sequenced in a study of human T cells and chemical hapten exposure. In TCRdb, the RACE reads were re-called with MiXCR into one record per CDR3 protein. In the table there are about 120,000 distinct CDR3 sequences, less than 15% of which are singletons. Indicated time point: pre-sensitization, week 0. Stated treatment: therapeutic diphenylcyclopropenone sensitization with weekly scalp DPC. The sample was whole blood, taken in connection with sensitization to the hapten diphenylcyclopropenone (DPC). The source of these receptors is a woman aged 18-30 years with alopecia areata. Some clones in this sample may be carry-over from other donors' samples.

This clonotype was detected ten times or more. This chain joins TRBV7-9 and TRBJ2-7; 7 positions agree with TRBD1. Germline V gives CDR1 SEHNR, CDR2 FQNEAQ (reference sequence). Unmatched junction bases numbered 7, after V lost 5 bases and J lost 0 bases. This CDR3 comprises 15 residues. CDR3 in DNA: TGTGCCAGCAGCCGCGCTGGGACAGCCTCCTACGAGCAGTACTTC. Encoded protein: CASSRAGTASYEQYF.

This sequence joins TRBV4-3 and TRBJ2-3; D may match TRBD1 or TRBD2 (5 bases each). In germline, CDR1 is LGHNA, CDR2 YSLEER. The CDR3 covers 21 residues. The ends were cut back, 1 base at V and 3 bases at J, with 29 bases in the middle. CDR3 sequence reads: CASSQAPDRVRERGWTDTQYF. CDR3 DNA sequence: TGCGCCAGCAGCCAAGCTCCAGACCGGGTCAGGGAGAGGGGATGGACAGATACGCAGTATTTT.

V gene TRBV3-1 combines with J gene TRBJ2-1, with D unresolved. This CDR3 contains 12 residues. Germline V lookup: CDR1 LGHDT, CDR2 YNNKEL (reference sequence). V lost 2 bases, J lost 5 bases, and 4 bases lay in between. The CDR3 is CASSQYHNEQFF. CDR3 DNA sequence: TGTGCCAGCAGCCAATATCACAATGAGCAGTTCTTC.

This clonotype has ten or more counts. V gene TRBV25-1 combines with J gene TRBJ2-7, with 12 bases fitting TRBD2. The CDR3 is 16 amino acids. Germline V gives CDR1 MGHDK, CDR2 SYGVNS. Trimming removed 3 bases from V and 5 bases from J; junction bases left unmatched: 8. Written as DNA, the CDR3 is TGTGCCAGCAGTGATCGCCCTAGCGGGGGGGACAACGAGCAGTACTTC. Translated: CASSDRPSGGDNEQYF.

The chain recombines TRBV6-6 with TRBJ2-3; 12 bases fit TRBD2. The CDR3 totals 17 residues. Trimming removed 4 bases from V and 5 bases from J; junction bases left unmatched: 10. Germline V gene lookup returns CDR1 MNHNY and CDR2 SVGAGI (reference sequence). CDR3 sequence (DNA): TGTGCCAGCAGTTCCTTCCTAGCGGGGGGGCCTGGAGATACGCAGTATTTT. It translates to CASSSFLAGGPGDTQYF.

This sequence joins TRBV18 and TRBJ1-1; D ambiguous. The CDR3 contains 12 residues. The V gene lost 2 bases and the J gene lost 7 bases, with 8 bases spanning the gap. Germline values: CDR1 KGHSH, CDR2 LQKENI. The CDR3 coding sequence is TGTGCCAGCTCACCAGAGGGCTATGAAGCTTTCTTT. This gives the protein CASSPEGYEAFF.

This clonotype was counted a few times. The V and J genes are TRBV12-5 and TRBJ1-5; D might be TRBD1 (5 bases). V lost 6 bases to trimming and J lost 1 base, with 16 bases between them. This CDR3 is 16 amino acids long. Germline CDR1 is LGHNT and CDR2 is FRNRAP. Here the CDR3 reads CASGSPGGASNQPQHF. The CDR3 region has the DNA TGTGCTAGTGGCTCTCCAGGTGGGGCGAGCAATCAGCCCCAGCATTTT.

This chain links TRBV7-9 with TRBJ2-1, with no clear D. The CDR3 sequence is 13 residues long. The ends were cut back, 8 bases at V and 6 bases at J, with 14 bases in the middle. Germline V gives CDR1 SEHNR, CDR2 FQNEAQ (reference sequence). CDR3 nucleotides: TGTGCCAGCCGGCTAGTGGGTCCCAATGAGCAGTTCTTC. Its protein product is CASRLVGPNEQFF. The full variable domain, its missing parts supplied by reference TRBV7-9 and TRBJ2-1, is DTGVSQNPRHKITKRGQNVTFRCDPISEHNRLYWYRQTLGQGPEFLTYFQNEAQLEKSRLLSDRFSAERPKGSFSTLEIQRTEQGDSAMYLCASRLVGPNEQFFGPGTRLTVL.

This clonotype was seen ten or more times. This CDR3 is CAWRPLDGNNSPLHF. CDR3 coding DNA: TGTGCCTGGAGACCCCTCGACGGAAACAATTCACCCCTCCACTTT. J is TRBJ1-6 and V is TRBV30; D remains ambiguous. This CDR3 region has 15 residues. Germline V gives CDR1 GTSNPN, CDR2 SVGIG (reference sequence). Deletions cut 3 bases from V and 7 bases from J, with 16 bases between.

The chain joins TRBV20-1 to TRBJ2-1; maybe TRBD2 (6 bases). The ends were cut back, 3 bases at V and 6 bases at J, with 9 bases in the middle. The CDR3 consists of 12 residues. The germline gives CDR1 DFQATT, CDR2 SNEGSKA (reference sequence). The CDR3 nucleotides are TGCAGTGCTAGGGGACTTCTCAATGAGCAGTTCTTC. It yields the protein CSARGLLNEQFF.